This TCR beta chain was observed in a study of blood T cell repertoires in COVID-19. Background on the study: The United States, Italy and Spain were the sources of the acute and convalescent COVID-19 samples. T cells, B-cell-depleted T cells, or PBMCs provided the cDNA or gDNA that served as material.

TCRdb's table, derived via immunoSEQ multiplex PCR, lists solely in-frame clones and lacks some. The table records some 270,000 clones, roughly 88% of them present only once. Cohort placement rested on clinical history that participants reported themselves. For recovered donors of Cohort 3, there were two negative PCRs, clearance, or symptom resolution. Germline V gene lookup returns CDR1 LGHDT and CDR2 YNNKEL (reference sequence). V was shortened by 4 bases and J by 0 bases, with 10 bases between the two germline ends. The CDR3 totals 14 residues. Material: PBMCs or T cells enriched from blood (not recorded which). The receptor was derived from a woman in her 30s who had recovered from COVID-19. The chain links TRBV3-1 (or the pseudogene TRBV3-2) to TRBJ2-7; D is uncertain. The CDR3 sequence is CASSPIAGSYEQYF. The CDR3 bases are TGTGCCAGCAGCCCAATCGCAGGCTCCTACGAGCAGTACTTC.